The 14 T cell receptor beta chains below come from one sample, sequenced in a study of blood T cell repertoires in COVID-19. This table comes from immunoSEQ multiplex PCR, and its TCRdb copy is limited to in-frame clones, with some not included. This table has approximately 230,000 clones, approximately 80% appearing once. Sample: peripheral blood. The receptors shown here come from a man at least 80 years old with acute or convalescent COVID-19.

This sequence joins TRBV5-1 and TRBJ2-7; TRBD1 matches 9 bases. V shed 4 bases, J shed 0 bases, and the junction held 2 bases outside the gene matches. This CDR3 region has 14 residues. The V gene's germline CDR1 is SGHRS and CDR2 YFSETQ. The CDR3 DNA reads TGCGCCAGCAGCGGGACAGGGCTCTCCTACGAGCAGTACTTC. Translating it yields CASSGTGLSYEQYF.

The chain joins TRBV11-2 to TRBJ1-4, with D possibly matching TRBD1 (6 bases). CDR1 is SGHAT, CDR2 FQNNGV, per germline. Trimming removed 7 bases at V and 7 bases at J, with 16 bases between. The CDR3 loop spans 14 amino acids. CDR3 coding DNA: TGTGCCAGCACCCTCAGGGGTCTGGGTGAAAAACTGTTTTTT. This sequence encodes CASTLRGLGEKLFF.

This chain joins TRBV5-1 and TRBJ1-6; 9 bases are a match to TRBD1. V was pared by 5 bases and J by 14 bases, with 11 bases of the junction left unmatched. The V gene's germline CDR1 is SGHRS and CDR2 YFSETQ. The CDR3 contains 14 residues. The CDR3 protein is CASRPTDRGSTLHF. The CDR3 DNA follows: TGCGCCAGCAGGCCGACCGACAGGGGGAGCACCCTCCACTTT.

The V gene is TRBV19, the J gene TRBJ2-1, with D perhaps matching TRBD2 (5 bases). This CDR3 is 17 amino acids long. The germline V gene has CDR1 LNHDA and CDR2 SQIVND (reference sequence). Trimming pared 4 bases from V and 7 bases from J, leaving 23 bases between. The CDR3 region is CASSTRAAYSSSNEQFF. The CDR3 coding sequence is TGTGCCAGTAGTACTCGAGCGGCCTACTCGTCCTCAAATGAGCAGTTCTTC.

The gene calls are TRBV24-1 and TRBJ1-5; unclear D gene. The CDR3 is 13 amino acids. Trimming stripped 5 bases from V and 10 bases from J, with 14 bases between. Germline values: CDR1 KGHDR, CDR2 SFDVKD. The CDR3 here is CATSGNFGSPQHF. The CDR3 DNA reads TGTGCCACCAGTGGAAACTTCGGGTCCCCCCAGCATTTT.

The chain couples TRBV19 to TRBJ1-2; 10 positions match TRBD1. Trimming cost V 5 bases and J 2 bases; bases outside gene matches: 5. This CDR3 has 15 amino acids. Germline CDR1 and CDR2: LNHDA and SQIVND (reference sequence). In nucleotides, the CDR3 is TGTGCCAGTAGTCCGGGACAGGGGCTAAACTATGGCTACACCTTC. This encodes CASSPGQGLNYGYTF.

The genes are TRBV5-1 and TRBJ2-1; TRBD2 is a possible D gene (7 bases). The V gene's germline CDR1 is SGHRS and CDR2 YFSETQ. The length of the CDR3 is 15 residues. Trimming left V 7 bases short and J 3 bases short, with 17 bases between. The CDR3 coding sequence is TGCGCCAGCGGAATTGGGGGGGCCAACTACAATGAGCAGTTCTTC. Its translation is CASGIGGANYNEQFF.

The rearrangement links TRBV6-5 to TRBJ2-7, with D perhaps matching TRBD1 (5 bases). V was clipped by 2 bases and J by 1 base, with 9 bases between them. The CDR3 has 14 amino acids. Germline V gives CDR1 MNHEY, CDR2 SVGAGI. CDR3 in DNA: TGTGCCAGCAGTTACACAGGAAATTCCTACGAGCAGTACTTC. As protein: CASSYTGNSYEQYF.

V usage is TRBV27 and J usage is TRBJ2-7; D not certain. In germline, CDR1 is MNHEY, CDR2 SMNVEV (reference sequence). This CDR3 has 14 amino acids. V was cut by 6 bases and J by 0 bases, with 12 bases left in between. The CDR3 bases are TGTGCCAGCAGCCTGACTCCTGACTCCTACGAGCAGTACTTC. Translation gives CASSLTPDSYEQYF.

The chain employs TRBV24-1 and TRBJ2-3; D is undetermined. Germline CDR1 and CDR2: KGHDR and SFDVKD. The V gene lost 6 bases and the J gene lost 0 bases, with 3 bases spanning the gap. This CDR3 has 12 residues. The CDR3 loop is CATSQSTDTQYF. The CDR3 DNA reads TGTGCCACCAGTCAAAGCACAGATACGCAGTATTTT.

The rearrangement joins TRBV2 to TRBJ2-3; 9 nucleotides align to TRBD2. V lost 3 bases to trimming and J lost 4 bases; unmatched junction nucleotides: 11. This CDR3 comprises 17 residues. CDR1 SNHLY and CDR2 FYNNEI come from the germline V gene. DNA of the CDR3: TGTGCCAGCAGTGACGCTTTTGGCGGGGGGGCGGCAGATACGCAGTATTTT. Translated: CASSDAFGGGAADTQYF.

A single count supports this clone. The V and J genes are TRBV28 and TRBJ1-2; D perhaps matches TRBD1 (6 bases). V was trimmed by 2 bases and J by 1 base, leaving 17 bases between them. The CDR3 runs 17 residues. Germline lookup yields CDR1 MDHEN and CDR2 SYDVKM. The CDR3 sequence is CASSLMGAHPLNYGYTF. The CDR3 bases are TGTGCCAGCAGTTTAATGGGGGCGCATCCGCTTAACTATGGCTACACCTTC.

The chain joins TRBV9 to TRBJ2-2; TRBD1 might be the D (5 bases). V lost 0 bases, J lost 3 bases, and 9 bases lay in between. The germline gives CDR1 SGDLS, CDR2 YYNGEE. CDR3 length equals 15 residues. CDR3 DNA sequence: TGTGCCAGCAGCGTAGCTACAGGACACACCGGGGAGCTGTTTTTT. It encodes CASSVATGHTGELFF. The whole variable domain, remainder taken from reference TRBV9 and TRBJ2-2, is DSGVTQTPKHLITATGQRVTLRCSPRSGDLSVYWYQQSLDQGLQFLIQYYNGEERAKGNILERFSAQQFPDLHSELNLSSLELGDSALYFCASSVATGHTGELFFGEGSRLTVL.

This sequence joins TRBV9 and TRBJ1-5, with a possible D match to TRBD1 (6 bases). CDR3 length: 14 amino acids. The germline V and J ends were trimmed by 4 bases and 9 bases, with 17 bases remaining between them. Germline values: CDR1 SGDLS, CDR2 YYNGEE. The CDR3 nucleotides are TGTGCCAGCAGCTCCCGGGACACCCGGTCGCCCCAGCATTTT. It codes for CASSSRDTRSPQHF.